The 16 T cell receptor beta chains given below trace back to one sample, sequenced in a study of OX40 agonist ivuxolimab in advanced cancers. Method: immunoSEQ multiplex PCR; TCRdb's copy keeps in-frame clones and lacks some. The data contain 20,000 to 25,000 clones, roughly 93% of them singletons. This material consisted of CD4+ or CD8+ T cells sorted from blood, taken in a trial of the OX40 agonist ivuxolimab. These receptors were collected from an adult with an advanced solid tumor such as melanoma, head and neck, liver or kidney cancer.

This clone was counted a single time. This chain uses TRBV5-1 with TRBJ1-2, with TRBD1 identical over 8 bases. The CDR3 runs to 16 residues. Germline lookup yields CDR1 SGHRS and CDR2 YFSETQ. V lost 3 bases and J lost 0; bases outside the gene matches: 7. This CDR3 reads CASSSSGTGANYGYTF. CDR3 nucleotide sequence: TGCGCCAGCAGCTCCTCCGGGACAGGAGCTAACTATGGCTACACCTTC. Full variable domain (remainder filled in from reference TRBV5-1 and TRBJ1-2): KAGVTQTPRYLIKTRGQQVTLSCSPISGHRSVSWYQQTPGQGLQFLFEYFSETQRNKGNFPGRFSGRQFSNSRSEMNVSTLELGDSALYLCASSSSGTGANYGYTFGSGTRLTVV.

The rearrangement uses TRBV4-1 and TRBJ2-5, with D possibly matching TRBD1 (6 bases). CDR1 MGHRA and CDR2 YSYEKL come from the germline V gene. The CDR3 loop spans 14 amino acids. The V end was cut by 0 bases, the J end by 7 bases, with 12 bases between. The CDR3 nucleotides are TGCGCCAGCAGCCAAGATTGGGGGCATGGGACCCAGTACTTC. This sequence encodes CASSQDWGHGTQYF.

The chain couples TRBV6-5 to TRBJ1-1; the D is unclear. V was pared by 7 bases and J by 4 bases, with 13 bases between. The CDR3 has 13 residues. Germline V gene sequence: CDR1 MNHEY, CDR2 SVGAGI. CDR3 bases: TGTGCCAGCAATTCAGGTGCCGGCACTGAAGCTTTCTTT. Translated, it gives CASNSGAGTEAFF.

This chain joins TRBV28 and TRBJ2-2; possibly TRBD1 for D (5 bases). The CDR3 runs 16 residues. Germline lookup yields CDR1 MDHEN and CDR2 SYDVKM. Trimming took off 8 bases at V and 1 base at J, with 17 bases between the two ends. CDR3 coding DNA: TGTGCCAGCGGTAACTGGGGCAGAGAGAACACCGGGGAGCTGTTTTTT. It yields the protein CASGNWGRENTGELFF. The full variable domain, completed using reference TRBV28 and TRBJ2-2, is DVKVTQSSRYLVKRTGEKVFLECVQDMDHENMFWYRQDPGLGLRLIYFSYDVKMKEKGDIPEGYSVSREKKERFSLILESASTNQTSMYLCASGNWGRENTGELFFGEGSRLTVL.

The rearrangement uses TRBV11-2 and TRBJ2-2, with TRBD1 matching 7 bases. Germline assignment: CDR1 SGHAT and CDR2 FQNNGV. The CDR3 sequence is 16 residues long. The junction had 4 bases not matched to a gene; V was cut back by 1 base and J by 2 bases. CDR3 bases: TGTGCCAGCAGCTTAGCGCCAGGGGGAAACACCGGGGAGCTGTTTTTT. Its translation is CASSLAPGGNTGELFF. Using reference TRBV11-2 and TRBJ2-2 for the parts outside the CDR3, the full variable domain is EAGVAQSPRYKIIEKRQSVAFWCNPISGHATLYWYQQILGQGPKLLIQFQNNGVVDDSQLPKDRFSAERLKGVDSTLKIQPAKLEDSAVYLCASSLAPGGNTGELFFGEGSRLTVL.

The genes are TRBV7-3 and TRBJ2-1, with 8 bases fitting TRBD2. This CDR3 has 15 amino acids. V shed 4 bases, J shed 2 bases, and the junction held 4 bases outside the gene matches. Germline-derived CDR1 and CDR2 are SGHTA and FQGTGA. The CDR3 DNA sequence: TGTGCCAGCAGCTCAGCGGGGGAAGCCTACAATGAGCAGTTCTTC. Translation: CASSSAGEAYNEQFF.

The J gene is TRBJ2-3, the V gene TRBV7-8, with 14 bases matching TRBD2. The CDR3 is 17 residues long. V was clipped by 5 bases and J by 1 base; unmatched bases: 5. Germline V gene sequence: CDR1 SGHVS, CDR2 FQNEAQ. This chain's CDR3 is CASSIGLAGGRTDTQYF. As DNA, the CDR3 is TGTGCCAGCAGCATCGGACTAGCGGGAGGACGCACAGATACGCAGTATTTT.

This clone has just a few counts. V is TRBV7-3 and J is TRBJ1-6; 10 bases match TRBD1. Germline values: CDR1 SGHTA, CDR2 FQGTGA. Trimming took 6 bases from V and 9 from J; bases not matched to a gene: 5. This CDR3 spans 14 amino acids. CDR3 region: CASSTGTGVSPLHF. The CDR3 nucleotides are TGTGCCAGCAGTACCGGGACAGGGGTTTCACCCCTCCACTTT.

The chain is built from TRBV19 and TRBJ2-7; 8 bases match TRBD1. Germline V gene lookup returns CDR1 LNHDA and CDR2 SQIVND (reference sequence). V shed 10 bases and J 3 bases; nucleotides not matched to a gene: 5. CDR3 length: 12 amino acids. Here the CDR3 reads CATRDRLYEQYF. In DNA, the CDR3 is TGTGCCACTAGGGACAGGCTCTACGAGCAGTACTTC.

The chain uses TRBV28 and TRBJ1-3; D possibly corresponds to TRBD1 (5 bases). The CDR3 length is 18 residues. The V end lost 2 bases, the J end lost 0 bases, and 17 bases lay between the germline ends. Germline V gives CDR1 MDHEN, CDR2 SYDVKM. This chain's CDR3 is CASSLVNNRGSSGNTIYF. The CDR3 DNA reads TGTGCCAGCAGTTTAGTCAATAACCGGGGGTCCTCTGGAAACACCATATATTTT.

The V and J genes are TRBV11-2 and TRBJ1-4; D gene unclear. This CDR3 contains 16 residues. Germline V gene data show CDR1 as SGHAT and CDR2 as FQNNGV. V was shortened by 5 bases and J by 4 bases, with 17 bases between the two germline ends. This CDR3 reads CASSVSYDGINEKLFF. The CDR3 DNA is TGTGCCAGCAGCGTGAGTTACGACGGTATTAATGAAAAACTGTTTTTT.

The V call is TRBV12-5, the J call TRBJ2-7; D is uncertain. CDR3 length equals 12 residues. Germline V CDR1 and CDR2: LGHNT, FRNRAP. Trimming removed 2 bases at V and 3 bases at J, with 5 bases between. The CDR3 sequence: CASGLSVYEQYF. The CDR3 nucleotides are TGTGCTAGTGGTTTGTCGGTCTACGAGCAGTACTTC.

The CDR3, as DNA: TGTGCCAGCAGTTACTCGGGACAGGGGTTATCTGGCTACACCTTC. Translation gives CASSYSGQGLSGYTF. This chain joins TRBV6-5 and TRBJ1-2, with TRBD1 identical over 10 bases. The germline V gene has CDR1 MNHEY and CDR2 SVGAGI. The V segment lost 0 bases and the J segment 7 bases; nucleotides outside the gene matches: 5. This CDR3 has 15 amino acids.

This clone was found once. The chain recombines TRBV7-8 with TRBJ2-3, with TRBD1 matching 8 bases. CDR1 and CDR2 (germline): SGHVS, FQNEAQ. Germline trimming cut 5 bases from V and 1 base from J; bases unmatched to any gene: 11. CDR3 length: 17 amino acids. The CDR3 protein is CASSPNPTGGGTDTQYF. CDR3 in DNA: TGTGCCAGCAGCCCTAACCCCACAGGGGGAGGCACAGATACGCAGTATTTT.

The chain employs TRBV5-4 and TRBJ2-1; 14 bases match TRBD2. The CDR3 runs to 19 residues. Germline trimming cut 0 bases from V and 8 bases from J; bases unmatched to any gene: 13. Germline CDR1 is SGHNT and CDR2 is YYREEE (reference sequence). CDR3 coding DNA: TGTGCCAGCAGCTTGGTTCGGGCCGGGACTAGCGGGAGCAGGGATGAGCAGTTCTTC. Its translation is CASSLVRAGTSGSRDEQFF. The entire variable domain, with the rest obtained from reference TRBV5-4 and TRBJ2-1, is as follows: ETGVTQSPTHLIKTRGQQVTLRCSSQSGHNTVSWYQQALGQGPQFIFQYYREEENGRGNFPPRFSGLQFPNYSSELNVNALELDDSALYLCASSLVRAGTSGSRDEQFFGPGTRLTVL.

The chain joins TRBV4-2 to TRBJ2-4, with 10 bases fitting TRBD1. The CDR3 contains 20 residues. V shed 0 bases and J 0 bases; nucleotides not matched to a gene: 11. Germline V lookup: CDR1 LGHNA, CDR2 YNFKEQ. CDR3 nucleotides: TGTGCCAGCAGCCAAGATTGGGACAGGGGCCCCCTACTAGCCAAAAACATTCAGTACTTC. Protein: CASSQDWDRGPLLAKNIQYF.